A selection of T cell receptor beta chains follows, all from one sample in a study of shared clonotypes between healthy human individuals. Some clones are missing from TCRdb's copy, which holds only in-frame ones; the method was immunoSEQ multiplex PCR. The sample has just over 2,000,000 clones; about 95% are singletons. The material sequenced was naive CD4+ T cells sorted from blood. These receptors were taken from a man aged 18 to 29 in good health. Both conserved end residues are part of each CDR3. Each record gives: V gene, clone size, D gene, J gene, CDR3 DNA, CDR3 protein. D genes are given only for firm matches. Where a row states a size, it is once, few, many or the class of an expanded clone; other rows omit it.

TRBV11-2,once,NA,TRBJ2-1,TGTGCCAGCAGCTTAGGTAGTGGTCCCTACAATGAGCAGTTCTTC,CASSLGSGPYNEQFF
TRBV4-1,NA,NA,TRBJ1-4,TGCGCCAGCAGCCATGGAGGGGAGGGTTCGGGTGAAAAACTGTTTTTT,CASSHGGEGSGEKLFF
TRBV7-9,NA,NA,TRBJ2-3,TGTGCCAGCAGCTTACGGGTTAGCGGCACAGATACGCAGTATTTT,CASSLRVSGTDTQYF
TRBV30,NA,NA,TRBJ2-7,TGTGCCTGGAGTGTTTGGGCGGAATACGAGCAGTACTTC,CAWSVWAEYEQYF
TRBV4-1,NA,TRBD2,TRBJ2-3,TGCGCCAGCAGCCAAGCCTCTAGCGGGGTGGTAGATACGCAGTATTTT,CASSQASSGVVDTQYF
TRBV5-1,NA,NA,TRBJ1-2,TGCGCCAGCAGCCCTAACGATGGGTTAGGGGGCTACACCTTC,CASSPNDGLGGYTF
TRBV28,once,TRBD1,TRBJ2-7,TGTGCCAGCAGTCCCCCGGGACAGGGGGCAAACGAGCAGTACTTC,CASSPPGQGANEQYF
TRBV7-2,NA,NA,TRBJ1-2,TGTGCCAGCAGCTTATCACCGATTAACTATGGCTACACCTTC,CASSLSPINYGYTF
TRBV7-9,NA,NA,TRBJ1-2,TGTGCCAGCAGCTTAGGGTGGGCTTCCTATGGCTACACCTTC,CASSLGWASYGYTF
TRBV6-1,NA,TRBD1,TRBJ1-2,TGTGCCAGCGTCGGAAGCGGGACAGGCTCCTATGGCTACACCTTC,CASVGSGTGSYGYTF